The 22 T cell receptor beta chains below come from one sample, sequenced in a study of blood T cell repertoires in COVID-19. Data came from immunoSEQ multiplex PCR; TCRdb stores just in-frame clones and leaves some out. Among some 120,000 clones listed, approximately 88% were seen once. The source material was peripheral blood. The receptor set was obtained from a woman aged 30 to 39 who had recovered from COVID-19.

V gene TRBV20-1 combines with J gene TRBJ2-1; possible D gene TRBD2, 5 bases. V lost 3 bases to trimming and J lost 10 bases, with 13 bases between them. Germline V lookup: CDR1 DFQATT, CDR2 SNEGSKA (reference sequence). The CDR3 runs 12 residues. CDR3 amino acids: CSASTDRGEQFF. For the CDR3, the DNA is TGCAGTGCTAGTACCGACCGCGGGGAGCAGTTCTTC.

The chain combines TRBV5-1 with TRBJ2-7; 11 bases are a match to TRBD2. The CDR3 loop spans 15 amino acids. The V and J ends lost 2 bases and 0 bases, in that order; junction bases with no gene match: 1. Germline V gene sequence: CDR1 SGHRS, CDR2 YFSETQ. The CDR3, as DNA: TGCGCCAGCAGCTTTACTAGCGGGAGCTCCTACGAGCAGTACTTC. Translation gives CASSFTSGSSYEQYF. The full variable domain, rest sourced from reference TRBV5-1 and TRBJ2-7, is KAGVTQTPRYLIKTRGQQVTLSCSPISGHRSVSWYQQTPGQGLQFLFEYFSETQRNKGNFPGRFSGRQFSNSRSEMNVSTLELGDSALYLCASSFTSGSSYEQYFGPGTRLTVT.

The chain has TRBV24-1 and TRBJ1-3, with no clear D. This CDR3 region has 13 residues. Per germline, CDR1 KGHDR and CDR2 SFDVKD. V lost 3 bases and J lost 2, with 4 bases in between. CDR3 sequence reads: CATSDNTGNTIYF. The CDR3, as DNA: TGTGCCACCAGTGATAATACTGGAAACACCATATATTTT.

V and J are TRBV5-1 and TRBJ2-5; 11 bases match TRBD2. The germline V gene has CDR1 SGHRS and CDR2 YFSETQ. V shed 6 bases and J 5 bases; nucleotides not matched to a gene: 9. This CDR3 region has 15 residues. CDR3 sequence (DNA): TGCGCCAGCACGGGTTTAGCGGGAGGGCCGGAGACCCAGTACTTC. It encodes CASTGLAGGPETQYF.

The table lists this clone with a count of one. The chain has TRBV4-1 and TRBJ2-3; 8 bases match TRBD2. Losses at the gene ends were 0 bases for V and 4 bases for J; bases not matched to a gene: 9. Germline V gene sequence: CDR1 MGHRA, CDR2 YSYEKL. The CDR3 runs to 17 residues. The CDR3 DNA reads as TGCGCCAGCAGCCAAGATGCCGGGACTAGTATATCAGATACGCAGTATTTT. This encodes CASSQDAGTSISDTQYF.

The chain couples TRBV13 to TRBJ1-1; the D gene is possibly TRBD1 (5 bases). CDR1 is PRHDT, CDR2 FYEKMQ, per germline (reference sequence). V lost 4 bases to trimming and J lost 4 bases, with 19 bases between them. The CDR3 has 16 amino acids. This CDR3 is CASSSKGFGLGTEAFF. CDR3 nucleotide sequence: TGTGCCAGCAGCTCCAAGGGGTTCGGGTTGGGCACTGAAGCTTTCTTT.

The rearrangement uses TRBV19 and TRBJ1-6, with D possibly matching TRBD1 (6 bases). The V end lost 3 bases, the J end lost 10 bases, and 13 bases lay between the germline ends. Germline CDR1 LNHDA, CDR2 SQIVND (reference sequence). The CDR3 contains 14 residues. The DNA of the CDR3 is TGTGCCAGTAGTATTGCAGGGGTAGGATCACCCCTCCACTTT. This gives the protein CASSIAGVGSPLHF.

The chain uses TRBV30 and TRBJ1-5; D gene uncertain. Germline V gene sequence: CDR1 GTSNPN, CDR2 SVGIG (reference sequence). V was pared by 0 bases and J by 0 bases, with 12 bases between. This CDR3 has 16 residues. The CDR3 spells CAWSVFGETSNQPQHF. In DNA form, the CDR3 reads TGTGCCTGGAGTGTATTTGGGGAGACTAGCAATCAGCCCCAGCATTTT.

The chain has TRBV5-8 and TRBJ2-7, with 8 bases aligning to TRBD2. The V segment lost 0 bases and the J segment 5 bases; nucleotides outside the gene matches: 7. In germline, CDR1 is SGHTS, CDR2 YDEGEE. This CDR3 spans 15 amino acids. The CDR3 region has the DNA TGTGCCAGCAGCTTGGCAGCGGGAGCTGTCCACGAGCAGTACTTC. It translates to CASSLAAGAVHEQYF.

The gene calls are TRBV7-2 and TRBJ2-5; 10 bases are shared with TRBD2. The V gene's germline CDR1 is SGHTA and CDR2 FQGNSA. The length of the CDR3 is 17 residues. V was clipped by 4 bases and J by 5 bases; unmatched bases: 13. CDR3 coding DNA: TGTGCCAGCAGCTCCCCTGGCGAGCGGGGGGGCAGTGAGACCCAGTACTTC. Translation: CASSSPGERGGSETQYF.

Note on this clone: This specimen includes other DNA sequences encoding the same CDR3. This rearrangement joins TRBV6-1 to TRBJ1-5, with D perhaps TRBD1 (6 bases). V was pared by 2 bases and J by 0 bases, with 11 bases between. CDR3 length equals 16 residues. Germline V gives CDR1 MNHNS, CDR2 SASEGT. CDR3 region: CASSEWGRGSNQPQHF. CDR3 in DNA: TGTGCCAGCAGTGAATGGGGCAGGGGTAGCAATCAGCCCCAGCATTTT.

The chain has TRBV19 and TRBJ2-3, with 8 bases lining up with TRBD2. The V segment lost 9 bases and the J segment 3 bases; nucleotides outside the gene matches: 11. Germline V gene sequence: CDR1 LNHDA, CDR2 SQIVND (reference sequence). The CDR3 is 15 residues long. CDR3 sequence: CASDFGLAETDTQYF. CDR3 DNA sequence: TGTGCCAGCGACTTTGGACTAGCAGAGACAGATACGCAGTATTTT. The entire variable domain, with the rest obtained from reference TRBV19 and TRBJ2-3, is as follows: DGGITQSPKYLFRKEGQNVTLSCEQNLNHDAMYWYRQDPGQGLRLIYYSQIVNDFQKGDIAEGYSVSREKKESFPLTVTSAQKNPTAFYLCASDFGLAETDTQYFGPGTRLTVL.

V usage is TRBV6-6 and J usage is TRBJ1-3; 8 nucleotides match TRBD1. V lost 2 bases, J lost 0 bases, and 3 bases stayed unmatched. CDR1 is MNHNY and CDR2 is SVGAGI in the germline V gene (reference sequence). The CDR3 is 16 residues long. The CDR3 DNA reads TGTGCCAGCAGTTACGGGACAGGTAACTCTGGAAACACCATATATTTT. Encoded protein: CASSYGTGNSGNTIYF.

V is TRBV9 and J is TRBJ1-6, with 9 positions matching TRBD1. This CDR3 has 15 residues. Unmatched junction bases numbered 7, after V lost 3 bases and J lost 9 bases. From germline, CDR1 is SGDLS and CDR2 YYNGEE. The CDR3 sequence is CASSATQGASSPLHF. For the CDR3, the DNA is TGTGCCAGCAGCGCAACACAGGGGGCTTCTTCACCCCTCCACTTT.

The chain employs TRBV6-5 and TRBJ1-2; D possibly corresponds to TRBD1 (5 bases). Germline V gene lookup returns CDR1 MNHEY and CDR2 SVGAGI. The CDR3 runs to 13 residues. V lost 6 bases to trimming and J lost 2 bases, with 10 bases between them. The CDR3 DNA reads TGTGCCAGCAGCGGTGACAGCAACTATGGCTACACCTTC. Protein sequence: CASSGDSNYGYTF.

CDR3 sequence reads: CASSPQRGRQETQYF. The CDR3 DNA is TGTGCCAGCTCACCCCAGCGGGGGAGACAAGAGACCCAGTACTTC. The chain employs TRBV18 and TRBJ2-5; the match to TRBD2 covers 8 bases. The V segment lost 3 bases and the J segment 2 bases; nucleotides outside the gene matches: 5. This CDR3 spans 15 amino acids. Germline CDR1 is KGHSH and CDR2 is LQKENI.

Notes on this clone: A much larger clone is a single base away; this may be a read error. The chain is built from TRBV7-3 and TRBJ1-1; D is uncertain. Germline values: CDR1 SGHTA, CDR2 FQGTGA. The CDR3 is made up of 13 amino acids. V was clipped by 2 bases and J by 1 base, with 5 bases between them. The CDR3 DNA follows: TGTGCCAGCAGCTTAGAGGGGAACACTGAAGCTTTCTTT. Translating gives CASSLEGNTEAFF. The full variable domain, completed using reference TRBV7-3 and TRBJ1-1, is GAGVSQTPSNKVTEKGKYVELRCDPISGHTALYWYRQSLGQGPEFLIYFQGTGAADDSGLPNDRFFAVRPEGSVSTLKIQRTERGDSAVYLCASSLEGNTEAFFGQGTRLTVV.

This rearrangement joins TRBV7-6 to TRBJ2-4; 8 nucleotides align to TRBD1. The trim removed 1 base at V and 3 bases at J, leaving 8 bases unmatched. The CDR3 loop spans 17 amino acids. Germline V CDR1 and CDR2: SGHVS, FNYEAQ. CDR3 region: CASSLDPRGLDKNIQYF. DNA for the CDR3: TGTGCCAGCAGCTTAGACCCCAGGGGGCTTGACAAAAACATTCAGTACTTC.

J is TRBJ1-5 and V is TRBV18; weak D call: TRBD1 (6 bases). Trimming removed 3 bases from V and 7 bases from J, with 13 bases in between. The CDR3 covers 14 residues. Germline V gene lookup returns CDR1 KGHSH and CDR2 LQKENI. The CDR3 DNA reads TGTGCCAGCTCACCGGGGGCCGAGGGGCAGCCCCAGCATTTT. It yields the protein CASSPGAEGQPQHF.

J is TRBJ2-5 and V is TRBV29-1; tentative D call: TRBD2 (5 bases). CDR3 length: 14 amino acids. Germline V gives CDR1 SQVTM, CDR2 ANQGSEA. This chain's CDR3 is CGSNLGSPEDPQYF. The CDR3, as DNA: TGCGGAAGCAACCTGGGGTCCCCGGAGGACCCCCAGTACTTC. Full variable domain (outside the CDR3, taken from reference TRBV29-1 and TRBJ2-5): SAVISQKPSRDICQRGTSLTIQCQVDSQVTMMFWYRQQPGQSLTLIATANQGSEATYESGFVIDKFPISRPNLTFSTLTVSNMSPEDSSIYLCGSNLGSPEDPQYFGPGTRLLVL.

This clone is a singleton in its sample. V and J are TRBV7-3 and TRBJ1-1; TRBD1 is a possible D gene (5 bases). The CDR3 is 14 amino acids. The germline V gene has CDR1 SGHTA and CDR2 FQGTGA. V lost 0 bases to trimming and J lost 3 bases, with 8 bases between them. CDR3 loop: CASSLTAGDTEAFF. CDR3 DNA sequence: TGTGCCAGCAGCTTAACTGCGGGGGACACTGAAGCTTTCTTT.

The chain combines TRBV6-4 with TRBJ2-2, with TRBD2 identical over 12 bases. V dropped 4 bases and J dropped 7; count of bases not matched to a gene: 4. CDR1 and CDR2 (germline): MRHNA, SNTAGT. There are 15 residues in the CDR3. This chain's CDR3 is CASSASGRGDGELFF. The CDR3 nucleotides are TGTGCCAGCAGTGCTAGCGGGAGGGGAGACGGGGAGCTGTTTTTT.